Shown below are 21 T cell receptor beta chains from a single sample sequenced in a study of preoperative IRX-2 immunotherapy in early breast cancer. Generated by immunoSEQ multiplex PCR, the TCRdb table keeps only in-frame clones and is missing some. The data contain about 43,000 clones, about 95% of them singletons. Specified treatment: preoperative locoregional IRX-2 cytokine immunotherapy. Material: tumor tissue, obtained after IRX-2 immunotherapy. The receptors come from a human donor with breast cancer.

The chain recombines TRBV5-5 with TRBJ1-4; TRBD1 aligns across 7 bases. The germline CDR1 and CDR2 sequences are SGHKS and YYEKEE (reference sequence). V dropped 4 bases and J dropped 1; count of bases not matched to a gene: 7. The CDR3 is 16 residues long. CDR3: CASSPRRQGTNEKLFF. CDR3 DNA: TGTGCCAGCAGCCCCCGCAGACAGGGAACTAATGAAAAACTGTTTTTT.

The chain uses TRBV28 and TRBJ2-2, with TRBD2 identical over 9 bases. V was pared by 2 bases and J by 5 bases, with 3 bases of the junction left unmatched. The CDR3 is 15 amino acids. The V gene's germline CDR1 is MDHEN and CDR2 SYDVKM. In nucleotides, the CDR3 is TGTGCCAGCAGTTTACGTACTAGCGGGACCGGGGAGCTGTTTTTT. Translating gives CASSLRTSGTGELFF.

In its sample, this clone was seen a few times. This sequence joins TRBV5-4 and TRBJ2-1; D is possibly TRBD1 (5 bases). The CDR3 loop spans 12 amino acids. Between the trimmed V and J ends, which lost 0 bases and 10 bases, there was a span of 8 bases. The germline CDR1 and CDR2 sequences are SGHNT and YYREEE (reference sequence). CDR3 residues: CASSLGGREQFF. DNA for the CDR3: TGTGCCAGCAGCTTGGGGGGCAGAGAGCAGTTCTTC.

The chain combines TRBV10-3 with TRBJ2-1, with 10 bases fitting TRBD2. CDR1 ENHRY and CDR2 SYGVKD come from the germline V gene. The length of the CDR3 is 19 residues. V was pared by 5 bases and J by 0 bases, with 13 bases of the junction left unmatched. The chain's CDR3 is CAISSAVAGGPDSYNEQFF. The CDR3 coding sequence is TGTGCCATCAGTTCGGCGGTAGCGGGAGGCCCCGACTCCTACAATGAGCAGTTCTTC.

This clone appeared a single time. The chain employs TRBV19 and TRBJ2-5; D possibly matches TRBD1 or TRBD2 (5 bases each). Trimming cost V 3 bases and J 5 bases, with 16 bases left between them. Germline V lookup: CDR1 LNHDA, CDR2 SQIVND (reference sequence). The CDR3 consists of 15 residues. CDR3 residues: CASSIGDVGRETQYF. The DNA for the CDR3 is TGTGCCAGTAGTATCGGGGACGTCGGAAGGGAGACCCAGTACTTC.

The J gene is TRBJ1-2, the V gene TRBV28; D is uncertain. Germline lookup yields CDR1 MDHEN and CDR2 SYDVKM. CDR3 length: 14 residues. Trimming took off 4 bases at V and 6 bases at J, with 15 bases between the two ends. CDR3 protein: CASSSPGRVHGYTF. In DNA form, the CDR3 reads TGTGCCAGCAGTTCGCCCGGGAGGGTCCATGGCTACACCTTC.

Only one count was recorded for this clone. This rearrangement joins TRBV11-2 to TRBJ1-2, with unresolved D. The CDR3 runs 16 residues. Germline CDR1 SGHAT, CDR2 FQNNGV. V was clipped by 2 bases and J by 4 bases, with 17 bases between them. This CDR3 reads CASSLLTWATGYGYTF. The CDR3 DNA reads as TGTGCCAGCAGCTTACTTACATGGGCCACCGGCTATGGCTACACCTTC.

The chain is built from TRBV5-4 and TRBJ2-5; tentative D call: TRBD2 (5 bases). With 4 bases removed from V and 5 bases from J, the gap between germline ends came to 15 bases. The germline gives CDR1 SGHNT, CDR2 YYREEE (reference sequence). The CDR3 contains 14 residues. CDR3 in amino acids: CASSRTPSWETQYF. The CDR3 coding sequence is TGTGCCAGCAGCCGGACTCCTTCTTGGGAGACCCAGTACTTC.

The rearrangement uses TRBV19 and TRBJ2-2, with TRBD1 as a possible D gene (6 bases). CDR3 size: 18 residues. Germline CDR1 reads LNHDA; CDR2 reads SQIVND (reference sequence). Trimming took off 4 bases at V and 1 base at J, with 19 bases between the two ends. CDR3 DNA sequence: TGTGCCAGTAGTACACCCAGACCCGACAGGCGGAACACCGGGGAGCTGTTTTTT. Translated, it gives CASSTPRPDRRNTGELFF.

This sequence joins TRBV27 and TRBJ1-5; 7 positions match TRBD1. V was clipped by 7 bases and J by 6 bases; unmatched bases: 12. The CDR3 is made up of 15 amino acids. The germline gives CDR1 MNHEY, CDR2 SMNVEV (reference sequence). The CDR3 bases are TGTGCCAGCAACGCCCGAGACAGGGAGGGTCAGCCCCAGCATTTT. Translated, it gives CASNARDREGQPQHF.

The V gene is TRBV19, the J gene TRBJ1-4; 9 bases map to TRBD1. Germline V lookup: CDR1 LNHDA, CDR2 SQIVND (reference sequence). The ends lost 5 bases at V and 7 bases at J; junction bases unmatched: 5. The CDR3 spans 14 residues. CDR3 region: CASSPGQGREKLFF. The DNA for the CDR3 is TGTGCCAGTAGTCCCGGACAGGGGCGTGAAAAACTGTTTTTT.

The rearrangement joins TRBV19 to TRBJ2-2; TRBD2 matches at 14 bases. The CDR3 has 17 amino acids. The V segment lost 5 bases and the J segment 7 bases; nucleotides outside the gene matches: 9. CDR1 is LNHDA and CDR2 is SQIVND in the germline V gene (reference sequence). The CDR3 loop reads CASSETGLAGGVGELFF. CDR3 DNA: TGTGCCAGTAGTGAGACCGGACTAGCGGGGGGTGTCGGGGAGCTGTTTTTT. Based on the CDR3 plus reference TRBV19 and TRBJ2-2, the full variable domain is DGGITQSPKYLFRKEGQNVTLSCEQNLNHDAMYWYRQDPGQGLRLIYYSQIVNDFQKGDIAEGYSVSREKKESFPLTVTSAQKNPTAFYLCASSETGLAGGVGELFFGEGSRLTVL.

This clone has only a few counts. The CDR3 coding sequence is TGTGCCTGGAGTGTAAAGCGGACACCTTCAAAGGGCTACACCTTC. This codes for CAWSVKRTPSKGYTF. The J gene is TRBJ1-2, the V gene TRBV30; D may be TRBD1 (5 bases). The CDR3 runs 15 residues. CDR1 and CDR2 from the germline V gene are GTSNPN and SVGIG (reference sequence). V was shortened by 0 bases and J by 8 bases, with 19 bases between the two germline ends.

This chain connects TRBV6-6 to TRBJ2-5; D is unresolved. Germline lookup yields CDR1 MNHNY and CDR2 SVGAGI (reference sequence). The CDR3 sequence is 12 residues long. Deletions cut 0 bases from V and 5 bases from J, with 4 bases between. The CDR3 protein is CASSYSRETQYF. In DNA, the CDR3 is TGTGCCAGCAGTTACTCGCGGGAGACCCAGTACTTC.

The V gene is TRBV4-2, the J gene TRBJ2-7, with 12 bases lining up with TRBD2. This CDR3 has 19 residues. CDR1 and CDR2 (germline): LGHNA, YNFKEQ. Unmatched junction bases numbered 15, after V lost 0 bases and J lost 6 bases. In nucleotides, the CDR3 is TGTGCCAGCAGCCAAGAGTATTTGGCTAGCGGGAGGGCCCATACCGAGCAGTACTTC. It codes for CASSQEYLASGRAHTEQYF.

The chain recombines TRBV28 with TRBJ1-1; D uncertain. The CDR3 runs 10 residues. Germline loops: CDR1 MDHEN, CDR2 SYDVKM. V was pared by 7 bases and J by 5 bases, with 5 bases between. CDR3 sequence: CASNGTEAFF. The CDR3 DNA follows: TGTGCCAGCAATGGGACTGAAGCTTTCTTT.

This rearrangement joins TRBV4-2 to TRBJ2-7; no reliable D call. The V end lost 0 bases, the J end lost 1 base, and 10 bases lay between the germline ends. The germline gives CDR1 LGHNA, CDR2 YNFKEQ. This CDR3 is 15 amino acids long. CDR3: CASSQDLQWSYEQYF. In DNA, the CDR3 is TGTGCCAGCAGCCAAGATCTACAATGGTCCTACGAGCAGTACTTC.

To note about this clone: The germline gene is not matched at one end of the junction; a read error may be the cause. The CDR3: CTSTNSMDSFHEQYF. Here the CDR3 DNA reads TGTACCAGCACCAATTCAATGGACAGTTTCCACGAGCAGTACTTC. The gene calls are TRBV7-6 and TRBJ2-7, with TRBD1 as a possible D gene (6 bases). Germline CDR1 reads SGHVS; CDR2 reads FNYEAQ. The CDR3 spans 15 residues.

The CDR3 DNA sequence: TGTGCCAGCAGCGTAGGGGTTAGCTCCTACAATGAGCAGTTCTTC. Residues: CASSVGVSSYNEQFF. This rearrangement joins TRBV9 to TRBJ2-1; D unclear. Germline V gene data show CDR1 as SGDLS and CDR2 as YYNGEE. V lost 0 bases and J lost 0, with 7 bases in between. The CDR3 is 15 residues long.

This clone has just one count. The CDR3 spells CASSYSQDPNQPQHF. The CDR3 DNA sequence: TGTGCCAGCAGTTACTCACAGGACCCGAATCAGCCCCAGCATTTT. V and J are TRBV6-6 and TRBJ1-5; possibly TRBD1 for D (5 bases). This CDR3 has 15 residues. The V end was cut by 0 bases, the J end by 4 bases, with 10 bases between. In germline, CDR1 is MNHNY, CDR2 SVGAGI (reference sequence).

The chain links TRBV16 to TRBJ2-7, with D possibly TRBD2 on 6 matching bases. V shed 1 base and J shed 4 bases, with 8 bases lying between them. The CDR3 has 13 residues. Looked up from germline, CDR1 is KGHSY and CDR2 is FQNENV. As DNA, the CDR3 is TGTGCCAGCAGCCAATTCCGGGGGTACGAGCAGTACTTC. Its translation is CASSQFRGYEQYF.